The TCR beta chain under discussion was sequenced for a study of technical replicates of blood from a handful of donors. The germline V gene encodes CDR1 SGHTA and CDR2 FQGNSA. This CDR3 region has 17 residues. The J segment lost 6 bases and the V segment lost 5 bases, leaving 9 bases of the junction unmatched. Profiling relied on immunoSEQ multiplex PCR, and the TCRdb table lists in-frame clones only, not all of them. Here the sample spans about 56,000 clones, almost 95% being singletons. Source material: PBMCs. The chain employs TRBV7-2 and TRBJ2-2; 13 bases map to TRBD2. This TCR came from a human donor in good health. Some clones in this sample may be carry-over from other donors' samples. This chain's CDR3 is CASSQTGTSGMSGELFF. CDR3 in DNA: TGTGCCAGCAGCCAGACCGGGACTAGCGGGATGTCCGGGGAGCTGTTTTTT.